What follows describes a single TCR beta chain. Produced via immunoSEQ multiplex PCR; TCRdb's table is partial and in-frame only. The data show 90,000 to 100,000 clones, with approximately 92% seen just once and roughly 1.4% held by the top ten. This entry belongs to a study of T cell changes during pregnancy in multiple sclerosis. This CDR3 comprises 15 residues. V trimming: 4 bases; J trimming: 5 bases; junction bases outside the gene matches: 12. CDR1 and CDR2 from the germline V gene are GTSNPN and SVGIG (reference sequence). The chain recombines TRBV30 with TRBJ1-1, with TRBD1 matching 8 bases. This TCR came from a female donor with multiple sclerosis, enrolled in a pregnancy study. Sequences were derived from peripheral blood, sampled in the first trimester of pregnancy. CDR3 nucleotides: TGTGCCTGGACCCAACACGACAGGGGTGGTACTGAAGCTTTCTTT. This gives the protein CAWTQHDRGGTEAFF.